The rows below give T cell receptor beta chains drawn from one sample of a study of post-analysis software for immune sequencing data. From the PCR reads, TCRdb called clonotypes with MiXCR, one entry per CDR3 protein. The data show hundreds of thousands of distinct CDR3 sequences, with about 57% seen just once and 4.6% held by the top ten. The sequenced sample consisted of blood. The receptor source for this set is a girl aged 10 to 17 with multiple sclerosis. Both conserved end residues are part of each CDR3. The D gene is left open where the match is weak. Clone size is stated in some rows and not others, as once, few, many or a class when expanded.

>.|TRBV20-1|TRBD1|TRBJ2-7
TGCAGTGCTAGAGGGGGGGACAGGGGATACGAGCAGTACTTC
CSARGGDRGYEQYF
>.|TRBV11-2|.|TRBJ2-4
TGTGCCAGCGGTCCAACCGGGGGAGCCAAAAACATTCAGTACTTC
CASGPTGGAKNIQYF
>.|TRBV2|.|TRBJ1-2
TGTGCCAGCAGTGAATTTTTCGGGGACTATGGCTACACCTTC
CASSEFFGDYGYTF
>few|TRBV7-8|.|TRBJ1-5
TGTGCCAGCAGCTTAGCCGGCCCCGGGGCTGATCAGCCCCAGCATTTT
CASSLAGPGADQPQHF
>.|TRBV10-3|.|TRBJ2-4
TGTGCCATCAGTGAACACCGTTGGGACATTCAGTACTTC
CAISEHRWDIQYF
>.|TRBV5-1|.|TRBJ2-7
TGCGCCAGCAGCTTGGATGCCCTAGGGGCCCTCGAGCAGTACTTC
CASSLDALGALEQYF
>few|TRBV24-1|.|TRBJ1-5
TGTGCCACCACGCCAGGAGGGGGAAATAGCAATCAGCCCCAGCATTTT
CATTPGGGNSNQPQHF
>.|TRBV11-2|.|TRBJ2-3
TGTGCCAGCAGCATAGATAATGGAGCAGATACGCAGTATTTT
CASSIDNGADTQYF
>.|TRBV4-1|.|TRBJ2-7
TGCGCCAGCAGCCATACAATTAGCTACGAGCAGTACTTC
CASSHTISYEQYF
>.|TRBV5-1|.|TRBJ2-6
TGCGCCAGCACCATCCCTGGGGCCAACGTCCTGACTTTC
CASTIPGANVLTF
>few|TRBV12-3/TRBV12-4|.|TRBJ1-1
TGTGCCAGCAGCCCAGGACAATCAAGAGCTTTCTTT
CASSPGQSRAFF
>few|TRBV6-5|TRBD2|TRBJ2-1
TGTGCCAGCAGTTACAGGCTAGCGGGAGTGGGGAGGAGGGCCTACAATGAGCAGTTCTTC
CASSYRLAGVGRRAYNEQFF
>few|TRBV7-2|TRBD2|TRBJ2-3
TGTGCCAGCAGCTTAGACCCGGGACTAGCGGGGGCGGGAGATACGCAGTATTTT
CASSLDPGLAGAGDTQYF
>.|TRBV7-9|TRBD2|TRBJ2-3
TGTGCCAGCAGCTTAGGCGGGACTAGCAGGGATACGCAGTATTTT
CASSLGGTSRDTQYF
>few|TRBV7-6|.|TRBJ2-7
TGTGCCAGCAGCGTACGCTTGGGCAATGAGCAGTACTTC
CASSVRLGNEQYF
>.|TRBV29-1|.|TRBJ1-2
TGCAGCGTAATTAACTATGGCTACACCTTC
CSVINYGYTF
>.|TRBV20-1|.|TRBJ2-1
TGCAGTGCTAGAGCGGGACTGGCGCCTCTGGAGCAGTTCTTC
CSARAGLAPLEQFF